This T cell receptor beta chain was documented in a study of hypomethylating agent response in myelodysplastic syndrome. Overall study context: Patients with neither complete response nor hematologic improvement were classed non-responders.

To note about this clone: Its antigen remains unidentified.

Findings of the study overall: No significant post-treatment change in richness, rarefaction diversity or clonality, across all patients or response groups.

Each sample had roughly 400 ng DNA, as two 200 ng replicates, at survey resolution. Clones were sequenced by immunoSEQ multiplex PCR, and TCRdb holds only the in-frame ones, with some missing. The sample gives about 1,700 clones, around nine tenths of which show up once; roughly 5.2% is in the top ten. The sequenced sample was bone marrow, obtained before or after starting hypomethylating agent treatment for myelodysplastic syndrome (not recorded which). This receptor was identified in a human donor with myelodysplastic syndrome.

CDR3 in DNA: TGCGCCAGCAGCGCGAACCAGGGGGATACGCAGTATTTT. Encoded protein: CASSANQGDTQYF. The rearrangement joins TRBV5-1 to TRBJ2-3; tentatively, D is TRBD1 (6 bases). Germline CDR1 is SGHRS and CDR2 is YFSETQ. The ends were cut back, 4 bases at V and 6 bases at J, with 12 bases in the middle. CDR3 length equals 13 residues.